The present TCR beta chain was sequenced within a study of cytomegalovirus exposure and HLA in healthy donors. Turning to the study itself: For the approximately 410 genotyped donors, around 76% fell within the Caucasian-associated ancestry cluster. General study results and limits: Overall, around 150 TCR beta chains were annotated as cytomegalovirus-associated.

Amplification used 60 Vbeta primers and 13 Jbeta primers. This table comes from immunoSEQ multiplex PCR, and its TCRdb copy is limited to in-frame clones, with some not included. Among fewer than 200,000 clones, approximately 84% were seen once, and the ten largest hold about 4.3%. CDR1 and CDR2 (germline): SGHTA, FQGNSA. CDR3 length: 14 residues. Deletions cut 4 bases from V and 7 bases from J, with 14 bases between. Of note for this clone: The target antigen is unknown.

The V call is TRBV7-2, the J call TRBJ1-3; a weak D match, TRBD1 (5 bases). The sample consisted of PBMCs. The source is a woman in her 50s in good health and CMV-seropositive. CDR3 coding DNA: TGTGCCAGCAGCTCTAGGGGTCTCGGGAACACCATATATTTT. It yields the protein CASSSRGLGNTIYF.